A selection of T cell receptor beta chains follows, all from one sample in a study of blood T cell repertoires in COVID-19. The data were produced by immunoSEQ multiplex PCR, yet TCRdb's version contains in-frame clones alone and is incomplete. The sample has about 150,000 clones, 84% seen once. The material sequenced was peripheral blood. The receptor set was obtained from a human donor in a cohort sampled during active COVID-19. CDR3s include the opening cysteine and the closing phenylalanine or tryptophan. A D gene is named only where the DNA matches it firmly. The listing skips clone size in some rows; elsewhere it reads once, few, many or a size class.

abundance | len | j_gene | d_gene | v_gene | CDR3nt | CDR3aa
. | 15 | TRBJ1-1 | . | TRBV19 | TGTGCCAGTAGTATTCAGGGTATCGGAAACACTGAAGCTTTCTTT | CASSIQGIGNTEAFF
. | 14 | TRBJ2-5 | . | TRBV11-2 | TGTGCCAGCAGCGCGGACGGGAGAAGAGAGACCCAGTACTTC | CASSADGRRETQYF
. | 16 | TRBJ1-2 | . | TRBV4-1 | TGCGCCAGCAGCCAGGTAACCCAGGGGCTAAACTATGGCTACACCTTC | CASSQVTQGLNYGYTF
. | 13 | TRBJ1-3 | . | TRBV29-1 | TGCAGCGTCTTTGACTACTCTGGAAACACCATATATTTT | CSVFDYSGNTIYF
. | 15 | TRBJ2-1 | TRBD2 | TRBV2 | TGTGCCAGCAGTGACGGACTAGCGGGGTTCAATGAGCAGTTCTTC | CASSDGLAGFNEQFF
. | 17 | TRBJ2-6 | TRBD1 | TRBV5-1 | TGCGCCAGCAGCTTCAGGACAGGGGCAACTGGGGCCAACGTCCTGACTTTC | CASSFRTGATGANVLTF
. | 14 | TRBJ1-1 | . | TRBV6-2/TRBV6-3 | TGTGCCAGCAGTTCCGGAAACAGGGTCACTGAAGCTTTCTTT | CASSSGNRVTEAFF
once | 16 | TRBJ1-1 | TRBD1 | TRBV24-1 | TGTGCCACCAGTGCCTCCCTAACAGGGGCCGGAGCTGAAGCTTTCTTT | CATSASLTGAGAEAFF
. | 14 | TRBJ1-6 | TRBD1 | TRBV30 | TGTGCCTGGGCCCTAGACAGGGGCGAGTCACCCCTCCACTTT | CAWALDRGESPLHF
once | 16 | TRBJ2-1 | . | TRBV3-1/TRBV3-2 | TGTGCCAGCAGCCACGCGATGGCGGGGGCCGGGGATGAGCAGTTCTTC | CASSHAMAGAGDEQFF
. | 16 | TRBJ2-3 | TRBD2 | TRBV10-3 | TGTGCCATCAGTGAGACTAGCGGGGTAAGCACAGATACGCAGTATTTT | CAISETSGVSTDTQYF
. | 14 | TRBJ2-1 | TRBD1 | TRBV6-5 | TGTGCCAGCAGTTTCATGGACAGGGGGCATGAGCAGTTCTTC | CASSFMDRGHEQFF
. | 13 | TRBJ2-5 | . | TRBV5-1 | TGCGCCAGCAGCTTGGCAGGGTCCGAGACCCAGTACTTC | CASSLAGSETQYF
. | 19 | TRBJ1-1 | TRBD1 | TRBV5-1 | TGCGCCAGCAGCTTGGCCGTAGGACAGGGGAGGGGGATGAACACTGAAGCTTTCTTT | CASSLAVGQGRGMNTEAFF
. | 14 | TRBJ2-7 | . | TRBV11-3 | TGTGCCAGCAAAGCTTATCGACACTCCTACGAGCAGTACTTC | CASKAYRHSYEQYF
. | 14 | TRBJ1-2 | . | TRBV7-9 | TGTGCCAGCAGCTCAGGGATTGTGCGCTATGGCTACACCTTC | CASSSGIVRYGYTF
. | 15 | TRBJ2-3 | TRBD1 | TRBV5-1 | TGCGCCAGCAGCTTGGTGGGACAGGGGGCTAATACGCAGTATTTT | CASSLVGQGANTQYF
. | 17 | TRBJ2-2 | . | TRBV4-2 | TGTGCCAGCAGCCAAGATCAAGTGGCGGGAAGAGACGGGGAGCTGTTTTTT | CASSQDQVAGRDGELFF
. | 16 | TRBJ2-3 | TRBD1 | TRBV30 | TGTGCCTGGAGTCCCGGGACAGGGGGCGGCACAGATACGCAGTATTTT | CAWSPGTGGGTDTQYF
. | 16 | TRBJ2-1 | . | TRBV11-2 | TGTGCCAGCAGCCTGGGGCAGGTAGACCGTTCATATGAGCAGTTCTTC | CASSLGQVDRSYEQFF
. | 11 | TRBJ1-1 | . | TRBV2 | TGTGCCAGCAGCTTAAATTATGAAGCTTTCTTT | CASSLNYEAFF
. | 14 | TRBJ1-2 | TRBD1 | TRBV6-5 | TGTGCCACCCAATTGGACAGGGGTGGCGGTGGCTACACCTTC | CATQLDRGGGGYTF
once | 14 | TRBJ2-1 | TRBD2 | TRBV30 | TGTGCCTGGAGTAAGCGGGAGGCCTACAATGAGCAGTTCTTC | CAWSKREAYNEQFF
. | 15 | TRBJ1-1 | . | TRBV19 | TGTGCCAGTAGTCTCCTCTCGACACAGAACACTGAAGCTTTCTTT | CASSLLSTQNTEAFF
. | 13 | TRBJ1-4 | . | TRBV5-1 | TGCGCCAGCTCGGGAGGTATGGATGAAAAACTGTTTTTT | CASSGGMDEKLFF
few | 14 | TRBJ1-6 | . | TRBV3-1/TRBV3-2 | TGTGCCAGCAGCCTCGACAGCCTTCATTCACCCCTCCACTTT | CASSLDSLHSPLHF
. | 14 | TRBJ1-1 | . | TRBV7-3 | TGTGCCAGCAGCTTCCAGGGAGGGAACACTGAAGCTTTCTTT | CASSFQGGNTEAFF
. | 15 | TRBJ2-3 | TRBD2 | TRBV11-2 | TGTGCCAGCAGCTTTCGGGGGGGCTCCACAGATACGCAGTATTTT | CASSFRGGSTDTQYF
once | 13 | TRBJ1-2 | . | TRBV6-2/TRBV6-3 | TGTGCCAGCAGCCCGCGGGGGAGGTACGGCTACACCTTC | CASSPRGRYGYTF
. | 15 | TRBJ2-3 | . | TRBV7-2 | TGTGCCAGCGTGGGCCGGAGGGGCCCCACAGATACGCAGTATTTT | CASVGRRGPTDTQYF
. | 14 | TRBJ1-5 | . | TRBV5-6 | TGTGCCAGCAGCTTGGCCGGTCCAAATCAGCCCCAGCATTTT | CASSLAGPNQPQHF
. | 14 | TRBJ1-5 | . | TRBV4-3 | TGCGCCAGCAGTCAGGGGATGGCCAATCAGCCCCAGCATTTT | CASSQGMANQPQHF
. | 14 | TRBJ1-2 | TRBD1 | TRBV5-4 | TGTGCCAGCAGCTTGGTCGAAGGGGGCCGTGGCTACACCTTC | CASSLVEGGRGYTF
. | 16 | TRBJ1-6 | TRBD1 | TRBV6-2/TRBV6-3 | TGTGCCAGCAGTTACTCGCCGGGACAGAAAAATTCACCCCTCCACTTT | CASSYSPGQKNSPLHF
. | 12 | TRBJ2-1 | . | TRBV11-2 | TGTGCCAGCAGCTTAATCCTCGGCGGGTTGTTCTTC | CASSLILGGLFF
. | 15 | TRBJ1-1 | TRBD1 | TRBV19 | TGTGCCAGTAGTGTAGGACAGGTTTTGAACACTGAAGCTTTCTTT | CASSVGQVLNTEAFF
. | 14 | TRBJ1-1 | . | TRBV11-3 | TGTGCCAGCAGCTTAGGCAGGGCGAACACTGAAGCTTTCTTT | CASSLGRANTEAFF
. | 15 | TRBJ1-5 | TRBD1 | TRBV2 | TGTGCCAGCACGACAGGGGAATATAGCAATCAGCCCCAGCATTTT | CASTTGEYSNQPQHF
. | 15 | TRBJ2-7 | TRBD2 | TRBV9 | TGTGCCAGCAGCGTAGGCGGGGGGCTCTCCTACGAGCAGTACTTC | CASSVGGGLSYEQYF
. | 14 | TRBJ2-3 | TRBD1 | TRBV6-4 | TGTGCCACCCCGGACAGGGAGAGGACAGATACGCAGTATTTT | CATPDRERTDTQYF
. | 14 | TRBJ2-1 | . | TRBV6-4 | TGTGCCAGCAGTGACTCCGTACACGGGGGTGAGCAGTTCTTC | CASSDSVHGGEQFF
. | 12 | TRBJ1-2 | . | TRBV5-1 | TGCGCCAGCAGCCCGGACACCGCTGGCTACACCTTC | CASSPDTAGYTF
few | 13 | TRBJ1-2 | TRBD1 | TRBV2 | TGTGCCAGGCTGATAACAGGGGGCTATGGCTACACCTTC | CARLITGGYGYTF
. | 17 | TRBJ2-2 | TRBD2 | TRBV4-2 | TGTGCCAGCAGCCAGGAGCTCCTAGCGGGGCGCACCGGGGAGCTGTTTTTT | CASSQELLAGRTGELFF
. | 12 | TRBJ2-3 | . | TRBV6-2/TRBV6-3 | TGTGCCAGCAGTGACACCACAGATACGCAGTATTTT | CASSDTTDTQYF
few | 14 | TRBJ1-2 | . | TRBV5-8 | TGTGCCAGCAGCTTGGCCTCAGGGGTTGGTGGCTACACCTTC | CASSLASGVGGYTF
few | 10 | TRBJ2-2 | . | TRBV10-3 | TGTGCCATCATGGACACGGAGCTGTTTTTT | CAIMDTELFF
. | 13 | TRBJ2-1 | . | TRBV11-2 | TGTGCCAGCAGCATGGACCCTTCGGGGGAGCAGTTCTTC | CASSMDPSGEQFF
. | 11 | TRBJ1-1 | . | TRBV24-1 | TGTGCCACCAGCCACGGGGCTGAAGCTTTCTTT | CATSHGAEAFF
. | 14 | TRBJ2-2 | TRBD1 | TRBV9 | TGTGCCAGCAGCGTAACAGGGGACACCGGGGAGCTGTTTTTT | CASSVTGDTGELFF
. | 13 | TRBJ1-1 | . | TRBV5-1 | TGCGCCAGCAGCTTAGCGGAAGACACTGAAGCTTTCTTT | CASSLAEDTEAFF
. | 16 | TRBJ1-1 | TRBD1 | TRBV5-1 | TGCGCCAGCAGCCGCGGGGGACAGGGGGCATGGACTGAAGCTTTCTTT | CASSRGGQGAWTEAFF
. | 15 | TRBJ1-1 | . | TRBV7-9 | TGTGCCAGCAGCTTAGTCATGCAGGGCAACACTGAAGCTTTCTTT | CASSLVMQGNTEAFF
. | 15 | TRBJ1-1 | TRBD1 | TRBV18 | TGTGCCAGCTCACCCTTGACAGGGTTGGGAACTGAAGCTTTCTTT | CASSPLTGLGTEAFF
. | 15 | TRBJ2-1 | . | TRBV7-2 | TGTGCCAGCAGCTTCCTGGGGGGGCCCTACAATGAGCAGTTCTTC | CASSFLGGPYNEQFF
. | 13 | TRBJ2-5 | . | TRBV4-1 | TGCGCCAGCAGCCCTGACAGGCAGGAGACCCAGTACTTC | CASSPDRQETQYF
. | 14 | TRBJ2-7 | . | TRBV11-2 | TGTGCCAGCAGCTTAGAGCGTCTGGCCTACGAGCAGTACTTC | CASSLERLAYEQYF
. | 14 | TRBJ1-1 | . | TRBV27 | TGTGCCAGCAGTTTGGTGACAGGGAACACTGAAGCTTTCTTT | CASSLVTGNTEAFF